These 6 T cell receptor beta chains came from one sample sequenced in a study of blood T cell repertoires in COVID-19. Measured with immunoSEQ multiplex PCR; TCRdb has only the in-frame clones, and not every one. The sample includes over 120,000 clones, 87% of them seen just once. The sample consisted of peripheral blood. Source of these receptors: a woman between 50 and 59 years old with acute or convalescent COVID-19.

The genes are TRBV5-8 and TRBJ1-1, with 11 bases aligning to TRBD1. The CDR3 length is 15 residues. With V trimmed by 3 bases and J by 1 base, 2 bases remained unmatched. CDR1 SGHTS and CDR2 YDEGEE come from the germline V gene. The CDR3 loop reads CASSSGTGGNTEAFF. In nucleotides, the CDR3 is TGTGCCAGCAGCTCCGGGACAGGGGGGAACACTGAAGCTTTCTTT.

CDR3 in DNA: TGTGCCTGGAGTCCCGTCGGGTATGGCTACACCTTC. Its protein is CAWSPVGYGYTF. J is TRBJ1-2 and V is TRBV30; no firm D call. V lost 2 bases and J 5 bases, leaving 9 bases between the germline ends. The V gene's germline CDR1 is GTSNPN and CDR2 SVGIG (reference sequence). The CDR3 runs to 12 residues.

CDR3 region: CASSDGGTGGGNEQFF. The CDR3 DNA sequence: TGTGCCAGCAGTGACGGTGGGACAGGGGGTGGCAATGAGCAGTTCTTC. This chain links TRBV6-4 with TRBJ2-1, with 11 nucleotides matching TRBD1. The CDR3 loop spans 16 amino acids. Germline V gene lookup returns CDR1 MRHNA and CDR2 SNTAGT. With V trimmed by 2 bases and J by 6 bases, 6 bases remained unmatched.

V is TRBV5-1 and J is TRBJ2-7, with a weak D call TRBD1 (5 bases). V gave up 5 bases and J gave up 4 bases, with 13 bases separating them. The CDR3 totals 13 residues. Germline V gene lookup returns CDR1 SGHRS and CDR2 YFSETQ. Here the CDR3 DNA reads TGCGCCAGCAGGGTAGGGGCTGGTTACGAGCAGTACTTC. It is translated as CASRVGAGYEQYF.

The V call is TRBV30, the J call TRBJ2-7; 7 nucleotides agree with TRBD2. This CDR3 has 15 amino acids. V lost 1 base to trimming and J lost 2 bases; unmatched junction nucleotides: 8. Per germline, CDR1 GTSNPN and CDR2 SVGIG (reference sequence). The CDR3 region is CAWSALAGRTYEQYF. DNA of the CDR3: TGTGCCTGGAGTGCTTTAGCGGGCAGGACCTACGAGCAGTACTTC.

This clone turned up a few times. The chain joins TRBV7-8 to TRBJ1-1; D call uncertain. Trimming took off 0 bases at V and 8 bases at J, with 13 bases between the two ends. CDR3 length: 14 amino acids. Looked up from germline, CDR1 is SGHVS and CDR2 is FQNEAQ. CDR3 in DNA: TGTGCCAGCAGCTTAGCGCGTCCGGTAACCGAAGCTTTCTTT. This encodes CASSLARPVTEAFF.